This T cell receptor beta chain was found in a study of ipilimumab plus nivolumab after autologous stem cell transplantation. Whole-study context: The myeloma group: high-risk transplant-naive, or relapse within 3 years after first autologous transplant.

This CDR3 has 16 amino acids. V shed 4 bases, J shed 0 bases, and the junction held 8 bases outside the gene matches. Germline lookup yields CDR1 SGDLS and CDR2 YYNGEE. TCRdb's copy holds only in-frame clones and misses some; the assay was immunoSEQ multiplex PCR. The sample lists about 43,000 clones; about 88% were seen once. Ipilimumab, 1 mg/kg, started 14 to 28 days after autologous transplant. Dosing: nivolumab 3 mg/kg IV, weeks 1, 4, 7, 10, then every two weeks to week 26. The TCR comes from a male donor with multiple myeloma. The sample was PBMCs, taken in a trial of ipilimumab plus nivolumab as post-transplant consolidation. The rearrangement links TRBV9 to TRBJ2-3; 7 bases match TRBD2. The CDR3 protein is CASSTGGSGSTDTQYF. CDR3 coding DNA: TGTGCCAGCAGCACCGGCGGTAGCGGGAGCACAGATACGCAGTATTTT.